This TCR beta chain was identified during a study of early T cells in non-severe SARS-CoV-2 infection. CDR3 length: 16 residues. Germline values: CDR1 MNHEY, CDR2 SMNVEV (reference sequence). V was cut by 3 bases and J by 0 bases, with 12 bases left in between. Individual cDNA molecules were tagged with unique molecular identifiers, the study reported. TCRdb re-analysed the 5' RACE reads in MiXCR, keeping a single row per CDR3 protein. The sample has tens of thousands of distinct CDR3 sequences, around 6% seen once. V usage is TRBV27 and J usage is TRBJ2-1; D ambiguous. The sample taken for sequencing was whole blood. The receptor was isolated from an adult who was a healthcare worker with PCR-confirmed SARS-CoV-2 infection or an uninfected control (not recorded which). CDR3 DNA sequence: TGTGCCAGCAGTTTCAGACCTAGTTCCTCCTACAATGAGCAGTTCTTC. It yields the protein CASSFRPSSSYNEQFF.